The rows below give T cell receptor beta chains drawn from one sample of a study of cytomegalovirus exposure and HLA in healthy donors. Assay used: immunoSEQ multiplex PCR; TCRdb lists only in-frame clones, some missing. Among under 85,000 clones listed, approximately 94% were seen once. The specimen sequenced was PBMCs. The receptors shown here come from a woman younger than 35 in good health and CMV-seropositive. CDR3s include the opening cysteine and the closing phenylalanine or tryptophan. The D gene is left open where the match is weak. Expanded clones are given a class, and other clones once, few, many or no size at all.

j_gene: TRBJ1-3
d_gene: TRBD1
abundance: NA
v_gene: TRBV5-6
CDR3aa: CASSLRGPGNTIYF
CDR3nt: TGTGCCAGCAGCCTCAGGGGGCCTGGAAACACCATATATTTT

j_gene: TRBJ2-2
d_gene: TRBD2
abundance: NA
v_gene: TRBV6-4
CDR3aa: CASSRTSGTGELFF
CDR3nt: TGTGCCAGCAGTCGGACTAGCGGGACCGGGGAGCTGTTTTTT

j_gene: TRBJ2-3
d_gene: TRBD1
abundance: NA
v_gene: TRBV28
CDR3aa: CASSFVRQGQGAADTQYF
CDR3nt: TGTGCCAGCAGTTTCGTGCGTCAGGGACAGGGGGCCGCAGATACGCAGTATTTT

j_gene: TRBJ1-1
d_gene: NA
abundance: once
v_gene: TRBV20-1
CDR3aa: CSARDLEAFF
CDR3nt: TGCAGTGCTAGAGACCTTGAAGCTTTCTTT

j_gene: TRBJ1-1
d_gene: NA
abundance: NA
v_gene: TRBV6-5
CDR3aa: CASSYFDRNTEAFF
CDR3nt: TGTGCCAGCAGTTACTTTGACAGGAACACTGAAGCTTTCTTT

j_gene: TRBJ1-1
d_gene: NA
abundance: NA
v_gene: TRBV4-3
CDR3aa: CASSQAGITEAFF
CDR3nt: TGCGCCAGCAGCCAAGCAGGGATTACTGAAGCTTTCTTT

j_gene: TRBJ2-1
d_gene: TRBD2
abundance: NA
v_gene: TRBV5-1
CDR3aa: CASSLVTSGGPAGEQFF
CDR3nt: TGCGCCAGCAGCTTGGTGACTAGCGGGGGTCCGGCGGGGGAGCAGTTCTTC

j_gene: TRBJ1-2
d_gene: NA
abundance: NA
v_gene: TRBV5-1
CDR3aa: CASRGEANYGYTF
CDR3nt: TGCGCCAGCAGGGGGGAGGCTAACTATGGCTACACCTTC

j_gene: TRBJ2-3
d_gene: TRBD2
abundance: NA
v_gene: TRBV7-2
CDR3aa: CASSLWTSGSTDTQYF
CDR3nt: TGTGCCAGCAGCCTCTGGACTAGCGGTAGCACAGATACGCAGTATTTT

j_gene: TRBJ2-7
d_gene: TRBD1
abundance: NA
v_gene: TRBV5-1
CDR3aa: CASSLARGTSSYEQYF
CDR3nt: TGCGCCAGCAGCTTGGCCAGGGGGACGAGCTCCTACGAGCAGTACTTC

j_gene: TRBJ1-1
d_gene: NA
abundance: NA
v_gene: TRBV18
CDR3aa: CASSPPGGARDTEAFF
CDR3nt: TGTGCCAGCTCACCACCGGGGGGGGCGCGGGACACTGAAGCTTTCTTT

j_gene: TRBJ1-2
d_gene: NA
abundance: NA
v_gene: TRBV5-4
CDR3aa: CASSLDSRGRLGGYTF
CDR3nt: TGTGCCAGCAGCTTGGACTCCCGGGGAAGGCTGGGGGGCTACACCTTC

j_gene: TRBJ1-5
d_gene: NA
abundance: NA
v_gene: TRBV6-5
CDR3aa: CASSLGGGQPQHF
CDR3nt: TGTGCCAGCAGTTTGGGGGGTGGGCAGCCCCAGCATTTT

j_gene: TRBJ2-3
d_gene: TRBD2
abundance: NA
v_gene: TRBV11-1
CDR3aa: CASSPQLAGGTDTQYF
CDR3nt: TGTGCCAGCAGCCCTCAACTAGCGGGAGGGACAGATACGCAGTATTTT

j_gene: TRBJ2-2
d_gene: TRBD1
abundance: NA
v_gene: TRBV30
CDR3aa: CAWSALTGGAGELFF
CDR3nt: TGTGCCTGGAGTGCCCTGACAGGGGGGGCCGGGGAGCTGTTTTTT

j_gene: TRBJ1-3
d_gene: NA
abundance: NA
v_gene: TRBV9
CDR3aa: CASSVGALLRSGNTIYF
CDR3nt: TGTGCCAGCAGCGTAGGGGCACTTCTGCGCTCTGGAAACACCATATATTTT

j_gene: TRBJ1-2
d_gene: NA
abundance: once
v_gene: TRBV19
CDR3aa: CASSTPGVFYGYTF
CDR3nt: TGTGCCAGTAGTACCCCCGGGGTCTTCTATGGCTACACCTTC

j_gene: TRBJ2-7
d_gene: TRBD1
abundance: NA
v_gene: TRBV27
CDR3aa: CASSFFGQGAYEQYF
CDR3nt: TGTGCCAGCAGTTTTTTTGGACAGGGGGCCTACGAGCAGTACTTC

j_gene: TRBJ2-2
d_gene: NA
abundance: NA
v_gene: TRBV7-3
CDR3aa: CASSSLRDTGELFF
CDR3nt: TGTGCCAGCAGTTCTCTTCGGGACACCGGGGAGCTGTTTTTT

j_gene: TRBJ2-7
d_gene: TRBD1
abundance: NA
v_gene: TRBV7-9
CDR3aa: CASTLSDRATYEQYF
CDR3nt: TGTGCCAGCACCCTATCCGACAGGGCAACCTACGAGCAGTACTTC

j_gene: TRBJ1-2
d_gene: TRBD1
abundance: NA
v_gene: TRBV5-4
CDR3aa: CASSLASTGGVDGYTF
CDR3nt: TGTGCCAGCAGCTTGGCCTCAACAGGGGGGGTGGATGGCTACACCTTC

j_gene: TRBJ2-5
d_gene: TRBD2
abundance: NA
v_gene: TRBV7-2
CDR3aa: CASSLSGLAGRQETQYF
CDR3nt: TGTGCCAGCAGCTTATCGGGACTAGCGGGACGGCAAGAGACCCAGTACTTC

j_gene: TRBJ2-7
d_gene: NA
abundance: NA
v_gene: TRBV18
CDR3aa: CASSPLTGPGVGEQYF
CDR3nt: TGTGCCAGCTCACCACTTACCGGGCCAGGGGTAGGCGAGCAGTACTTC

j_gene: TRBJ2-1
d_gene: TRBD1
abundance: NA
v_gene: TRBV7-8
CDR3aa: CASSLAGPQGAGEQFF
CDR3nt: TGTGCCAGCAGCTTAGCGGGACCCCAGGGGGCTGGTGAGCAGTTCTTC

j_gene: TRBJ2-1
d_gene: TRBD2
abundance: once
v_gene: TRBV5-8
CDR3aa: CASSLTSAYNEQFF
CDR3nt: TGTGCCAGCAGCCTAACTAGCGCCTACAATGAGCAGTTCTTC

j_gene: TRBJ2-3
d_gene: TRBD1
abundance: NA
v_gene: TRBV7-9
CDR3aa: CASSLADRAPDTQYF
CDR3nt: TGTGCCAGCAGCTTAGCCGACAGGGCTCCGGATACGCAGTATTTT

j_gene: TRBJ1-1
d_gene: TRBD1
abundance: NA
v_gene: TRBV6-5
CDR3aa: CASTPDRVLTEAFF
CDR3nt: TGTGCCAGCACCCCGGACAGGGTGCTCACTGAAGCTTTCTTT